This T cell receptor beta chain was obtained from a study of blood T cell repertoires in COVID-19. Study in general: The origin of the acute and convalescent COVID-19 samples was the United States, Italy and Spain.

The germline CDR1 and CDR2 sequences are SGHNT and YYREEE (reference sequence). J lost 1 base, V lost 4 bases, and 2 bases had no gene match. There are 15 residues in the CDR3. In the authors' methods: Amplification of reference gene primers was used by the study to estimate nucleated cell counts. Data came from immunoSEQ multiplex PCR; TCRdb stores just in-frame clones and leaves some out. V, J and clone size were drawn from that table, and D and trimming were deduced from the DNA. The sample lists roughly 250,000 clones, roughly four fifths seen once, with approximately 4.5% in the top ten. This receptor was identified in a woman aged 70-85 years with acute or convalescent COVID-19. Source material: peripheral blood. The chain uses TRBV5-4 and TRBJ2-2; 9 bases line up with TRBD1. This chain's CDR3 is CASSKGQGNTGELFF. The CDR3 DNA reads as TGTGCCAGCAGCAAGGGACAGGGGAACACCGGGGAGCTGTTTTTT.